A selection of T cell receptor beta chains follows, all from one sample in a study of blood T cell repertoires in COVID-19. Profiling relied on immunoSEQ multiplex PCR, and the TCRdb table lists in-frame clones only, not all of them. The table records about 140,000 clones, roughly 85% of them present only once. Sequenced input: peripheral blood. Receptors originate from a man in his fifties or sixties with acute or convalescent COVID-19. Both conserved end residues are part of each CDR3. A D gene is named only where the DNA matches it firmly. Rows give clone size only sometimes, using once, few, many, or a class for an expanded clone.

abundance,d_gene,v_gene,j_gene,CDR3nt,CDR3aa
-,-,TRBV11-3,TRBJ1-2,TGTGCCAGCAGCCCATCGGTGACTTATGGCTACACCTTC,CASSPSVTYGYTF
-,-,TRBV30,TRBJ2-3,TGTGGCTGGAGGCTGGGGGGGGGCTGGAGAGATACGCAGTATTTT,CGWRLGGGWRDTQYF
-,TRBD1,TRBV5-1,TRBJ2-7,TGCGCCAGCAGACTTCAGGACAGGGCCCACGAGCAGTACTTC,CASRLQDRAHEQYF
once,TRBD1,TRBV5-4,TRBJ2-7,TGTGCCAGCAGGCTGGGGTCGCCGGGACAGGGATCCTACGAGCAGTACTTC,CASRLGSPGQGSYEQYF
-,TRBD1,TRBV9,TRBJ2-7,TGTGCCAGCAGCGGGGACAGGGGATTCCACGAGCAGTACTTC,CASSGDRGFHEQYF
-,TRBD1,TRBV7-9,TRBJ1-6,TGTGCCAGCAGACCGGGACAGGGGAATTCACCCCTCCACTTT,CASRPGQGNSPLHF
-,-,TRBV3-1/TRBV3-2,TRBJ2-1,TGTGCCAGCAGCCACCAGAACCATGAGCAGTTCTTC,CASSHQNHEQFF
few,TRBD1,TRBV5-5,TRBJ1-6,TGTGCCAGCAGCTTGGGACAGGGGAGGTTCTCCTATAATTCACCCCTCCACTTT,CASSLGQGRFSYNSPLHF
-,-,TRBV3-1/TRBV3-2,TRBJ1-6,TGTGCCAGCAGCCAAGTAACAGACTCACCCCTCCACTTT,CASSQVTDSPLHF
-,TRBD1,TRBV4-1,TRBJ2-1,TGCGCCAGCAGCCAAGAGGGCTCCAGGGGGCTTTACTACAATGAGCAGTTCTTC,CASSQEGSRGLYYNEQFF
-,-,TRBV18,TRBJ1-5,TGTGCCAGCTCACCACCCCAGACAGGTGGCAATCAGCCCCAGCATTTT,CASSPPQTGGNQPQHF
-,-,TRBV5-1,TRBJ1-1,TGCGCCAGCAGCCAGGGCTCAGCTTTGAACACTGAAGCTTTCTTT,CASSQGSALNTEAFF
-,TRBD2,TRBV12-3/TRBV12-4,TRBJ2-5,TGTGCCAGCAGGCGGGGGGGGCAAGGGACCCAGTACTTC,CASRRGGQGTQYF
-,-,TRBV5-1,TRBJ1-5,TGCGCCAGCAGCTTGGGGGAGATCAATCAGCCCCAGCATTTT,CASSLGEINQPQHF
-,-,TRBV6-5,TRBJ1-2,TGTGCCAGCAGGGATGGACAGAACTATGGCTACACCTTC,CASRDGQNYGYTF
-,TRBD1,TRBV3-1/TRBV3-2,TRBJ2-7,TGTGCCAGCAGCCAGCTACAGGGGAACTACGAGCAGTACTTC,CASSQLQGNYEQYF